A single sample is the source of the 29 T cell receptor beta chains below, sequenced in a study of Ad26.COV2.S vaccination and SARS-CoV-2 variants. Method: immunoSEQ multiplex PCR; TCRdb's copy keeps in-frame clones and lacks some. In the table there are about 98,000 clones, around 82% of which are singletons. The sample in question was peripheral blood, obtained after recovery from COVID-19. The receptors come from a human donor who had recovered from COVID-19.

The chain recombines TRBV5-6 with TRBJ2-1; 10 positions agree with TRBD2. Looked up from germline, CDR1 is SGHDT and CDR2 is YYEEEE. Trimming removed 3 bases from V and 8 bases from J; junction bases left unmatched: 5. This CDR3 contains 14 residues. The CDR3 DNA reads as TGTGCCAGCAGCTCCAGCGGGGGGGTGGATGAGCAGTTCTTC. It encodes CASSSSGGVDEQFF. Combining the CDR3 with reference TRBV5-6 and TRBJ2-1 gives the whole variable domain DAGVTQSPTHLIKTRGQQVTLRCSPKSGHDTVSWYQQALGQGPQFIFQYYEEEERQRGNFPDRFSGHQFPNYSSELNVNALLLGDSALYLCASSSSGGVDEQFFGPGTRLTVL.

This clone has a handful of counts. CDR3 amino acids: CASSPFQAVYEQYF. The CDR3 DNA is TGTGCCAGCAGTCCATTTCAGGCTGTCTACGAGCAGTACTTC. V is TRBV6-6 and J is TRBJ2-7, with D uncertain. Per the germline V gene, CDR1 is MNHNY and CDR2 is SVGAGI (reference sequence). CDR3 size: 14 residues. V was trimmed by 5 bases and J by 3 bases, leaving 14 bases between them.

This clone was found a few times. This chain links TRBV25-1 with TRBJ2-2, with D perhaps matching TRBD2 (5 bases). V shed 6 bases and J shed 4 bases, with 12 bases lying between them. Germline CDR1 is MGHDK and CDR2 is SYGVNS. The CDR3 is 14 residues long. CDR3 sequence (DNA): TGTGCCAGCAGCCGGACTGGGGTCACCGGGGAGCTGTTTTTT. Its translation is CASSRTGVTGELFF.

V is TRBV15 and J is TRBJ1-6; maybe TRBD1 (5 bases). This CDR3 has 17 amino acids. Germline V gives CDR1 LNHNV, CDR2 YYDKDF (reference sequence). V lost 1 base, J lost 9 bases, and 19 bases lay in between. The CDR3 loop reads CATSRVIRTAGTSPLHF. CDR3 coding DNA: TGTGCCACCAGCAGAGTGATACGGACGGCAGGGACTTCACCCCTCCACTTT.

This clone was recorded many times. V usage is TRBV5-6 and J usage is TRBJ1-6; no definite D call. Germline V gene data show CDR1 as SGHDT and CDR2 as YYEEEE. This CDR3 has 14 residues. V was pared by 2 bases and J by 3 bases, with 6 bases between. CDR3 nucleotides: TGTGCCAGCAGCTTTACCCACTATAATTCACCCCTCCACTTT. It specifies CASSFTHYNSPLHF.

The V gene is TRBV7-9, the J gene TRBJ2-2; a weak D match, TRBD1 (6 bases). Germline V gives CDR1 SEHNR, CDR2 FQNEAQ (reference sequence). V dropped 11 bases and J dropped 3 bases, with 25 bases sitting between them. This CDR3 region has 17 residues. The CDR3 DNA is TGTGCCGGAATTCTTACCTATGGGACAAGGGACACCGGGGAGCTGTTTTTT. Encoded protein: CAGILTYGTRDTGELFF.

The genes are TRBV7-9 and TRBJ1-4, with 8 bases that match TRBD1. The CDR3 is made up of 14 amino acids. CDR1 is SEHNR and CDR2 is FQNEAQ in the germline V gene (reference sequence). J lost 7 bases, V lost 5 bases, and 6 bases had no gene match. In DNA form, the CDR3 reads TGTGCCAGCAGCCCGGGACAGGCCAGTGAAAAACTGTTTTTT. It encodes CASSPGQASEKLFF.

V usage is TRBV12-3 or TRBV12-4 and J usage is TRBJ2-2, with D possibly matching TRBD2 (5 bases). The CDR3 runs to 13 residues. Trimming removed 3 bases at V and 7 bases at J, with 9 bases between. CDR3 in amino acids: CASSFQSGGELFF. In nucleotides, the CDR3 is TGTGCCAGCAGTTTTCAGAGCGGCGGGGAGCTGTTTTTT.

This clone was seen only a few times. The CDR3: CASSLGQLAYEQYF. The CDR3 bases are TGTGCCAGCAGCTTGGGACAGCTGGCCTACGAGCAGTACTTC. The V gene is TRBV7-2, the J gene TRBJ2-7; 7 bases agree with TRBD1. The CDR3 length is 14 residues. CDR1 and CDR2 from the germline V gene are SGHTA and FQGNSA. V was pared by 3 bases and J by 2 bases, with 4 bases of the junction left unmatched.

This clone has more than one count but fewer than ten. This chain links TRBV2 with TRBJ1-1; TRBD1 agrees at 8 bases. The CDR3 has 14 residues. After removal of 11 bases from V and 1 base from J, the junction contained 9 bases not matched to a gene. Germline assignment: CDR1 SNHLY and CDR2 FYNNEI. The DNA for the CDR3 is TGTGCCTCCCGAGGACAGGGACCGAACACTGAAGCTTTCTTT. Encoded protein: CASRGQGPNTEAFF.

The genes are TRBV7-2 and TRBJ2-2, with TRBD2 as a possible D gene (6 bases). CDR1 is SGHTA, CDR2 FQGNSA, per germline. V was trimmed by 1 base and J by 2 bases, leaving 14 bases between them. This CDR3 is 17 amino acids long. CDR3 bases: TGTGCCAGCAGCTTAGAGGGTACCGGGAGTAACACCGGGGAGCTGTTTTTT. Translating gives CASSLEGTGSNTGELFF.

The gene calls are TRBV19 and TRBJ2-1; 8 bases fit TRBD1. With 10 bases clipped from V and 4 bases from J, the junction kept 12 bases outside the gene matches. Germline CDR1 reads LNHDA; CDR2 reads SQIVND (reference sequence). There are 15 residues in the CDR3. CDR3 nucleotides: TGTGCCACCCGAACGGGGGACAGGCTTTACAATGAGCAGTTCTTC. Amino acid sequence: CATRTGDRLYNEQFF.

V usage is TRBV29-1 and J usage is TRBJ2-7, with 11 positions matching TRBD2. Germline lookup yields CDR1 SQVTM and CDR2 ANQGSEA. The CDR3 length is 15 residues. Losses at the gene ends were 7 bases for V and 2 bases for J; bases not matched to a gene: 10. Here the CDR3 reads CSAVGLAGGTYEQYF. As DNA, the CDR3 is TGCAGCGCCGTTGGGCTAGCGGGGGGCACCTACGAGCAGTACTTC.

The CDR3 DNA reads as TGTGCCAGCAGCTTAGGGTGGGGGGACTATGAGCAGTTCTTC. Residues: CASSLGWGDYEQFF. The chain employs TRBV7-9 and TRBJ2-1; possibly TRBD2 for D (6 bases). CDR1 SEHNR and CDR2 FQNEAQ come from the germline V gene (reference sequence). CDR3 length equals 14 residues. Trimming removed 1 base from V and 8 bases from J, with 12 bases in between.

The chain couples TRBV5-1 to TRBJ2-2; D could derive from TRBD1 or TRBD2 (5 bases each). Germline V gene data show CDR1 as SGHRS and CDR2 as YFSETQ. The V and J ends lost 4 bases and 7 bases respectively, with 20 bases between them. This CDR3 contains 16 residues. The CDR3: CASSPTPGGGSGELFF. DNA for the CDR3: TGCGCCAGCAGCCCCACCCCGGGTGGGGGTAGCGGGGAGCTGTTTTTT.

The chain uses TRBV4-3 and TRBJ1-6, with D perhaps matching TRBD1 (5 bases). The germline gives CDR1 LGHNA, CDR2 YSLEER. The CDR3 sequence is 16 residues long. V was pared by 4 bases and J by 8 bases, with 18 bases between. CDR3 DNA sequence: TGCGCCAGCAGCCCCACCAGGGTCACCTCGTATTCACCCCTCCACTTT. It is translated as CASSPTRVTSYSPLHF.

The gene calls are TRBV19 and TRBJ2-5, with a possible D match to TRBD2 (6 bases). CDR1 and CDR2 (germline): LNHDA, SQIVND (reference sequence). The CDR3 covers 17 residues. Trimming cost V 4 bases and J 7 bases, with 25 bases left between them. In nucleotides, the CDR3 is TGTGCCAGTAGTAAAACCGGGACTTTTCCCCACAGTGGGACCCAGTACTTC. Its protein product is CASSKTGTFPHSGTQYF.

The chain has TRBV3-1 (or the pseudogene TRBV3-2) and TRBJ1-2, with D possibly matching TRBD1 (5 bases). Germline values: CDR1 LGHDT, CDR2 YNNKEL (reference sequence). Trimming removed 0 bases at V and 2 bases at J, with 7 bases between. The CDR3 is made up of 14 amino acids. This CDR3 is CASSQDGGNYGYTF. In DNA, the CDR3 is TGTGCCAGCAGCCAAGACGGGGGGAACTATGGCTACACCTTC.

The chain recombines TRBV27 with TRBJ2-1, with TRBD2 identical over 12 bases. CDR1 is MNHEY, CDR2 SMNVEV, per germline (reference sequence). This CDR3 contains 14 residues. V lost 5 bases to trimming and J lost 15 bases; unmatched junction nucleotides: 11. The CDR3 spells CASSTSSGGARRFF. In nucleotides, the CDR3 is TGTGCCAGCAGTACGTCTAGCGGGGGGGCAAGAAGGTTCTTC.

This chain connects TRBV20-1 to TRBJ2-7; D unresolved. Germline-derived CDR1 and CDR2 are DFQATT and SNEGSKA (reference sequence). The V and J ends lost 3 bases and 3 bases respectively, with 6 bases between them. The CDR3 is 11 amino acids. The CDR3 DNA follows: TGCAGTGCTAGGGGTGGCTACGAGCAGTACTTC. Translating gives CSARGGYEQYF.

The V gene is TRBV7-2, the J gene TRBJ2-1, with TRBD1 matching 7 bases. The ends lost 1 base at V and 2 bases at J; junction bases unmatched: 2. This CDR3 comprises 15 residues. Germline-derived CDR1 and CDR2 are SGHTA and FQGNSA. The CDR3 bases are TGTGCCAGCAGCTTAGACAGGGGAACCTACAATGAGCAGTTCTTC. As protein: CASSLDRGTYNEQFF.

The gene calls are TRBV6-6 and TRBJ1-5, with 8 positions matching TRBD1. CDR1 is MNHNY and CDR2 is SVGAGI in the germline V gene (reference sequence). The CDR3 loop spans 15 amino acids. The V segment lost 6 bases and the J segment 1 base; nucleotides outside the gene matches: 5. CDR3 coding DNA: TGTGCCAGCAGCTCCGGACAGGGCAGCAATCAGCCCCAGCATTTT. Translation gives CASSSGQGSNQPQHF.

The chain joins TRBV7-9 to TRBJ2-7; tentatively, D is TRBD2 (5 bases). The CDR3 spans 14 residues. Germline CDR1 SEHNR, CDR2 FQNEAQ (reference sequence). The germline V and J ends were trimmed by 2 bases and 2 bases, with 10 bases remaining between them. CDR3 in DNA: TGTGCCAGCAGCTTAAGCTGGGGAGCCTACGAGCAGTACTTC. Encoded protein: CASSLSWGAYEQYF.

The V and J genes are TRBV7-7 and TRBJ2-5; 7 bases map to TRBD2. The CDR3 has 13 residues. Trimming took 5 bases from V and 1 from J; bases not matched to a gene: 1. The V gene's germline CDR1 is SSHAT and CDR2 FNYEAQ (reference sequence). Here the CDR3 reads CASSRGVQETQYF. The DNA of the CDR3 is TGTGCCAGCAGCCGGGGGGTCCAAGAGACCCAGTACTTC.

Only one count was recorded for this clone. The CDR3 region is CASSYHQMDRAYGYTF. As DNA, the CDR3 is TGTGCCAGCAGTTACCACCAAATGGACAGGGCTTATGGCTACACCTTC. V is TRBV6-2 or TRBV6-3 and J is TRBJ1-2; 8 nucleotides agree with TRBD1. Germline CDR1 and CDR2: MNHEY and SVGEGT. The length of the CDR3 is 16 residues. V dropped 2 bases and J dropped 5; count of bases not matched to a gene: 10.

The V gene is TRBV7-9, the J gene TRBJ1-5; 8 bases line up with TRBD1. CDR1 is SEHNR, CDR2 FQNEAQ, per germline (reference sequence). This CDR3 has 14 residues. V shed 4 bases and J 7 bases; nucleotides not matched to a gene: 6. The CDR3: CASSSMTGDQPQHF. In DNA form, the CDR3 reads TGTGCCAGCAGCTCAATGACAGGGGACCAGCCCCAGCATTTT.

The chain has TRBV5-1 and TRBJ2-7; no definite D call. CDR3 size: 14 residues. The V end was cut by 0 bases, the J end by 1 base, with 8 bases between. Germline CDR1 reads SGHRS; CDR2 reads YFSETQ. This chain's CDR3 is CASSLDASSYEQYF. As DNA, the CDR3 is TGCGCCAGCAGCTTGGATGCCAGTTCCTACGAGCAGTACTTC.

The chain recombines TRBV3-1 (or the pseudogene TRBV3-2) with TRBJ1-6, with no clear D. The CDR3 sequence is 16 residues long. Trimming removed 4 bases from V and 3 bases from J, with 13 bases in between. From germline, CDR1 is LGHDT and CDR2 YNNKEL (reference sequence). The CDR3 reads CASSPLSGVYNSPLHF. CDR3 sequence (DNA): TGTGCCAGCAGCCCCCTTTCTGGTGTCTATAATTCACCCCTCCACTTT.

The chain employs TRBV21-1 and TRBJ2-3; TRBD1, the table's D call, lacks a check against the DNA. TRBV21-1 has pseudogene status. This CDR3 contains 16 residues. The CDR3 loop reads CASSKGRDTGTDTQYF. In DNA form, the CDR3 reads TGTGCCAGCAGCAAAGGAAGGGACACGGGCACAGATACGCAGTATTTT.